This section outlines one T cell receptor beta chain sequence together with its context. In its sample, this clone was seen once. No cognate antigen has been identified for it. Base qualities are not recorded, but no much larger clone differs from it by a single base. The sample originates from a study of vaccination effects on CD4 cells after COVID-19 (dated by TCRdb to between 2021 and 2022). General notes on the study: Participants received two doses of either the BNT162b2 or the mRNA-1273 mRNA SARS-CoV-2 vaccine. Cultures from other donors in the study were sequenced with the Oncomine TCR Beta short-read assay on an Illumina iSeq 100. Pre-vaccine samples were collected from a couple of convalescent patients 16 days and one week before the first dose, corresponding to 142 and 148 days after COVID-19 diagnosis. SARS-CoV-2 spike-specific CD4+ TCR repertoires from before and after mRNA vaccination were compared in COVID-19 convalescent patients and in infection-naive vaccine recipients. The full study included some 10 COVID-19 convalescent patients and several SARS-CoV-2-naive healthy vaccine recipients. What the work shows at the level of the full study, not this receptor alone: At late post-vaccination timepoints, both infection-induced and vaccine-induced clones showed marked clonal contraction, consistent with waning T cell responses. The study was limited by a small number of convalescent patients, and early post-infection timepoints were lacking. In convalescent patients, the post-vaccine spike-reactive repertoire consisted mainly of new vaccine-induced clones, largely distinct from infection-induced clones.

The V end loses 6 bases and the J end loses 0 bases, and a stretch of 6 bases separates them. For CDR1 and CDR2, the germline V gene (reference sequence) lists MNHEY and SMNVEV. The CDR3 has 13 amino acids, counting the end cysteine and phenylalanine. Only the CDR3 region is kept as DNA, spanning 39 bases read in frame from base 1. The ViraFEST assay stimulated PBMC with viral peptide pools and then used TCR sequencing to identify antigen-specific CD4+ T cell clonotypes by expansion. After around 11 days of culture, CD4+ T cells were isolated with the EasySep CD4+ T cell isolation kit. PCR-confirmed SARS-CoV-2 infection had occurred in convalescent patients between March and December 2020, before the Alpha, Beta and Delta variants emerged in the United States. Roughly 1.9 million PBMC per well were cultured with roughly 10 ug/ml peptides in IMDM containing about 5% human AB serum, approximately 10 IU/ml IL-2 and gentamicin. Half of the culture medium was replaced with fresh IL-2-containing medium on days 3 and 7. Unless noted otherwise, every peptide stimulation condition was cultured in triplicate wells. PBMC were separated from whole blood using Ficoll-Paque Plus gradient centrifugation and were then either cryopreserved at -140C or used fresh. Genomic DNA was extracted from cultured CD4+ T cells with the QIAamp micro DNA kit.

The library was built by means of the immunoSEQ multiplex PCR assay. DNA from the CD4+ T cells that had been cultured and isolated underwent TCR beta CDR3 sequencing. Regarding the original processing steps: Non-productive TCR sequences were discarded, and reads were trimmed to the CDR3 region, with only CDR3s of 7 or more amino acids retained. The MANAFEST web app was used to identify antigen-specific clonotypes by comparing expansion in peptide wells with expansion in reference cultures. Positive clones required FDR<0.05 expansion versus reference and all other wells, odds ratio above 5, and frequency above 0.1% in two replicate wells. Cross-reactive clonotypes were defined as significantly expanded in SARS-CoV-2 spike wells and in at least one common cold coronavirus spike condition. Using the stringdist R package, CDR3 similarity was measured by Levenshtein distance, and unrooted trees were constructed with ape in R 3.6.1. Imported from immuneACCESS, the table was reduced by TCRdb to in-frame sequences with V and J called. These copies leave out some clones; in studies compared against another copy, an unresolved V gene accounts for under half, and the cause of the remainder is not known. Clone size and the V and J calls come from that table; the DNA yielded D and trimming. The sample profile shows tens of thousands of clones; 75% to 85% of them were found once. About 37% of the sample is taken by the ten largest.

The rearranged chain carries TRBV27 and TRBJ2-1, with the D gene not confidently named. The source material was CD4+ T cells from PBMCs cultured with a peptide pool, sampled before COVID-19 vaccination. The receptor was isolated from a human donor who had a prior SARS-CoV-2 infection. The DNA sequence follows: TGTGCCAGCAGGAGGAGCTCCTACAATGAGCAGTTCTTC. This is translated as CASRRSSYNEQFF.